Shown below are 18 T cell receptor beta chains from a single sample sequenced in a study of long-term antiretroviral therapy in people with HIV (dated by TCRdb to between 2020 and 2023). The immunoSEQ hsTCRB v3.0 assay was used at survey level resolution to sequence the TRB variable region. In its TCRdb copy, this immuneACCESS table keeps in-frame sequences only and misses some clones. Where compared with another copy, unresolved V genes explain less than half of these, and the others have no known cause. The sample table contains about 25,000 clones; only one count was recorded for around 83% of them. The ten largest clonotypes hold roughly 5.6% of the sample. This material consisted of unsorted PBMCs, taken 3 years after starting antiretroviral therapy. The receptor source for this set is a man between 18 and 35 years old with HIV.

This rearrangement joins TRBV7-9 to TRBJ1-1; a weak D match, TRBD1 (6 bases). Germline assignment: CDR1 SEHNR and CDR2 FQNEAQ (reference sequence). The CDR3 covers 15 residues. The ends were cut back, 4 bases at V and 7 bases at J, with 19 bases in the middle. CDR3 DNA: TGTGCCAGCAGCTACCGGGGCCCGGAGGGGGGTGAAGCTTTCTTT. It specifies CASSYRGPEGGEAFF.

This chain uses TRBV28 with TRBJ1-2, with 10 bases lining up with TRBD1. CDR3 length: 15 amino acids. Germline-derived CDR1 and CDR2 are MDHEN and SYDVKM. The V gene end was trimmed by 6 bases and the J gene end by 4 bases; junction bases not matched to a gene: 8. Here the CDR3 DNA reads TGTGCCAGCAGGCCCGGGACAGGGGTGCGCTATGGCTACACCTTC. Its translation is CASRPGTGVRYGYTF.

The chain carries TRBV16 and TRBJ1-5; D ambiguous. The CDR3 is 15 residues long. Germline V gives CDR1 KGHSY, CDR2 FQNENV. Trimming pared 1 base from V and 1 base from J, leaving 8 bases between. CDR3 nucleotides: TGTGCCAGCAGCCAATGGGAGAGAAGCAATCAGCCCCAGCATTTT. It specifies CASSQWERSNQPQHF.

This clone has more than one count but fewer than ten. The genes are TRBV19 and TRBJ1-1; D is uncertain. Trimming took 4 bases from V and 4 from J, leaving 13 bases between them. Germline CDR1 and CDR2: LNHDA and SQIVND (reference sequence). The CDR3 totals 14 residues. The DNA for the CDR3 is TGTGCCAGTAGTACGGTGTTGGCAGGCACTGAAGCTTTCTTT. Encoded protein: CASSTVLAGTEAFF.

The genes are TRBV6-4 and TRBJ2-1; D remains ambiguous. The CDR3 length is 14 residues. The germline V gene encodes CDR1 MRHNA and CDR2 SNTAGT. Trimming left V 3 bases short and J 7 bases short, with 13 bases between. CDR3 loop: CASSEPSHSNEQFF. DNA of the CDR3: TGTGCCAGCAGTGAACCGAGCCACTCTAATGAGCAGTTCTTC.

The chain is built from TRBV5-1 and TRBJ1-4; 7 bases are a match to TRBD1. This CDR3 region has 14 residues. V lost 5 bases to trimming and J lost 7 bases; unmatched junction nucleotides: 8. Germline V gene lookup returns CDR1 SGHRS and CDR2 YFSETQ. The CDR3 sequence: CASRPTGSGEKLFF. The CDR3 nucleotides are TGCGCCAGCAGGCCGACAGGGAGTGGTGAAAAACTGTTTTTT.

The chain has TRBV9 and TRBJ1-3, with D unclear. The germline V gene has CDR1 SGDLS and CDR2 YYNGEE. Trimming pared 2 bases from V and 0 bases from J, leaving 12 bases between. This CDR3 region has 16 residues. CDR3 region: CASSVKFGASGNTIYF. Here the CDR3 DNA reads TGTGCCAGCAGCGTCAAATTCGGAGCCTCTGGAAACACCATATATTTT.

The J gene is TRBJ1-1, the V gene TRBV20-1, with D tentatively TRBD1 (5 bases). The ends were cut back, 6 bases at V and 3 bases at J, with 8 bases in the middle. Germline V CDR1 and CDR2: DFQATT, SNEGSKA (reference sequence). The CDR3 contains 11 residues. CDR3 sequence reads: CSASRDTEAFF. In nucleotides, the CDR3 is TGCAGTGCCAGCAGGGACACTGAAGCTTTCTTT.

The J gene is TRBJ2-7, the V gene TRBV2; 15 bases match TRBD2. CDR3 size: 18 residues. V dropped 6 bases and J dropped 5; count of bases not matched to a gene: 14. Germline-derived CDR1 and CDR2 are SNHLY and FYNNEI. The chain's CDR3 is CASSLGNGLAGGVNEQYF. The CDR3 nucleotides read TGTGCCAGCAGCCTCGGAAATGGACTAGCGGGGGGGGTAAACGAGCAGTACTTC.

DNA for the CDR3: TGTGCCAGCAGCACGGGACGAGACACTGAAGCTTTCTTT. It encodes CASSTGRDTEAFF. The gene calls are TRBV11-3 and TRBJ1-1; tentative D call: TRBD1 (5 bases). Trimming pared 5 bases from V and 3 bases from J, leaving 10 bases between. CDR1 and CDR2 (germline): SGHNT, YENEEA. The CDR3 loop spans 13 amino acids.

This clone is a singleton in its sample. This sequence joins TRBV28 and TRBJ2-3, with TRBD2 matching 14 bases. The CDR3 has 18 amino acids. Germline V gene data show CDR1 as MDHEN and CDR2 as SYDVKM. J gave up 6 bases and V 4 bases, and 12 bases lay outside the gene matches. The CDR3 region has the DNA TGTGCCAGCAGTTCCCTCGGAGCGACTAGCGGGGGGGCGGATACGCAGTATTTT. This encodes CASSSLGATSGGADTQYF. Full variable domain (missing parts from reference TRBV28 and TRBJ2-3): DVKVTQSSRYLVKRTGEKVFLECVQDMDHENMFWYRQDPGLGLRLIYFSYDVKMKEKGDIPEGYSVSREKKERFSLILESASTNQTSMYLCASSSLGATSGGADTQYFGPGTRLTVL.

The CDR3 sequence: CASSLGYLDIRHNYGYTF. In DNA form, the CDR3 reads TGTGCCAGTAGTCTTGGGTACTTAGACATCCGGCATAACTATGGCTACACCTTC. The rearrangement links TRBV19 to TRBJ1-2; D is undetermined. V shed 5 bases and J shed 1 base, with 23 bases lying between them. CDR3 length: 18 amino acids. The germline V gene encodes CDR1 LNHDA and CDR2 SQIVND (reference sequence).

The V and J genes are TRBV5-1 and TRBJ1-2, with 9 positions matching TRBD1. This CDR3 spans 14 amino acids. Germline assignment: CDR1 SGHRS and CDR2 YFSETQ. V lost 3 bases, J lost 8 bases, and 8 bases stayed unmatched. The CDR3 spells CASSSTGGGRGYTF. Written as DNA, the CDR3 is TGCGCCAGCAGCTCTACAGGGGGCGGTCGAGGCTACACCTTC.

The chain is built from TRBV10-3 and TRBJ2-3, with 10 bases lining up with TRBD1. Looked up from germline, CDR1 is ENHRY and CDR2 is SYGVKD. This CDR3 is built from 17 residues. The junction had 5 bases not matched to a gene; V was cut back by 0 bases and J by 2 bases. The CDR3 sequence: CAISESTGTGATDTQYF. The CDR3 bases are TGTGCCATCAGTGAGTCTACCGGGACAGGGGCCACAGATACGCAGTATTTT.

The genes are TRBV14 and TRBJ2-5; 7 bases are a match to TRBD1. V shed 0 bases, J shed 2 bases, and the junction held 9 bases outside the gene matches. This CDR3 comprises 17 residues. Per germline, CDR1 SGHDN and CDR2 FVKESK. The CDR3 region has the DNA TGTGCCAGCAGCCAAGATTATCCTGCCAGGGGGCAAGAGACCCAGTACTTC. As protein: CASSQDYPARGQETQYF.

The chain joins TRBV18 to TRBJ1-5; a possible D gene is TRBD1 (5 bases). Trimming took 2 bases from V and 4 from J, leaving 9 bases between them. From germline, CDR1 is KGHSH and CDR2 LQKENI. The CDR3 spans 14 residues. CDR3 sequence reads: CASSPESGNQPQHF. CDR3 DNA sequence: TGTGCCAGCTCACCAGAGTCAGGGAATCAGCCCCAGCATTTT.

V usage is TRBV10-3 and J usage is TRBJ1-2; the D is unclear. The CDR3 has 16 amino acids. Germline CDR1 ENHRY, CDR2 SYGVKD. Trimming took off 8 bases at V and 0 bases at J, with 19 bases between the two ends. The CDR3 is CAILVWEGITNYGYTF. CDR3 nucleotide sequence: TGTGCCATCTTGGTCTGGGAGGGCATAACTAACTATGGCTACACCTTC.

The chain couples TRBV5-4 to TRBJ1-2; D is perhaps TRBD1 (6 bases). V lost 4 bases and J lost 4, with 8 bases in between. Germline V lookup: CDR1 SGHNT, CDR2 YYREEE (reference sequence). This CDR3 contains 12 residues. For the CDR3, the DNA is TGTGCCAGCAGCGGGGACACCTATGGCTACACCTTC. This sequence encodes CASSGDTYGYTF.